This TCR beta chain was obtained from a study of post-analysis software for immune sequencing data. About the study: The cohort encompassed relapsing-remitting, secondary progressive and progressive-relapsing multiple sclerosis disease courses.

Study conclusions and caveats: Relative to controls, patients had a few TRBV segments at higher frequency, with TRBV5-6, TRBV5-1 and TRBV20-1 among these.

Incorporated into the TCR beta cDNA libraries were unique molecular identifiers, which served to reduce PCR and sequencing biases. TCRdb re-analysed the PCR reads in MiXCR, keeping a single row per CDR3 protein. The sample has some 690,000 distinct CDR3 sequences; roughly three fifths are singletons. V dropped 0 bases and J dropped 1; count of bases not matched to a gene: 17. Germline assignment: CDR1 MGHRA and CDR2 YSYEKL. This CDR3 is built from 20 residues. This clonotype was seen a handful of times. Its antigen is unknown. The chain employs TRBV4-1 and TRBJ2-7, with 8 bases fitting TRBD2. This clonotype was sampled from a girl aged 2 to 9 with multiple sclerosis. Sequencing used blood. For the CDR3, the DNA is TGCGCCAGCAGCCAAGATCCCGAGCCCTTTGCGGGAGGTCCTTCCTACGAGCAGTACTTC. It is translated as CASSQDPEPFAGGPSYEQYF.